The entry that follows covers one T cell receptor (beta chain) sequence. Its specificity is unknown. Repertoires were generated with immunoSEQ multiplex PCR, while TCRdb's copy carries only in-frame clones and drops some. The sample shows about 22,000 clones, 77% of them seen only once. These data come from a study of OX40 agonist ivuxolimab in advanced cancers. Germline values: CDR1 MRHNA, CDR2 SNTAGT. The CDR3 is 14 residues long. The V gene end was trimmed by 0 bases and the J gene end by 4 bases; junction bases not matched to a gene: 1. Study-level results: Expanded clones were, on average, more numerous in CD8+ T cells than in CD4+. At doses 0.1 to 3.0 mg/kg, CD4+ and CD8+ clones expanded.

This TCR was recovered from an adult with an advanced solid tumor such as melanoma, head and neck, liver or kidney cancer. The material was CD4+ or CD8+ T cells sorted from blood, obtained in a trial of the OX40 agonist ivuxolimab. The V and J genes are TRBV6-4 and TRBJ2-3; 7 nucleotides match TRBD1. CDR3 bases: TGTGCCAGCAGTGACTCGCAGGGGGCAGATACGCAGTATTTT. Residues: CASSDSQGADTQYF.